The 32 T cell receptor beta chains below come from one sample, sequenced in a study of T cell changes during pregnancy in multiple sclerosis (dated by TCRdb to between 2018 and 2021). Receptors were amplified or captured by the immunoSEQ multiplex PCR assay. TCRdb re-hosts the immuneACCESS table, in-frame sequences only. Its copies lack some clones; in the studies checked, an unresolved V gene accounts for under half of them, and the cause for the rest is not known. A total of fewer than 110,000 clones appear in this sample, 92% of them only once. The ten largest clones capture 0.93% of the sample. The sequenced sample was peripheral blood, obtained after pregnancy. The receptors here all came from a female donor with multiple sclerosis, enrolled in a pregnancy study.

This clone appeared a few times. The V and J genes are TRBV19 and TRBJ2-5; D perhaps matches TRBD2 (6 bases). The ends were cut back, 6 bases at V and 4 bases at J, with 9 bases in the middle. CDR3 size: 12 residues. CDR1 is LNHDA, CDR2 SQIVND, per germline (reference sequence). This CDR3 reads CASRQAGETQYF. CDR3 DNA: TGTGCCAGTAGACAAGCGGGAGAGACCCAGTACTTC.

V is TRBV5-1 and J is TRBJ1-5, with TRBD1 matching 7 bases. Unmatched junction bases numbered 9, after V lost 4 bases and J lost 2 bases. CDR3 length: 16 amino acids. The germline V gene encodes CDR1 SGHRS and CDR2 YFSETQ. DNA of the CDR3: TGCGCCAGCAGCCCGGAAGGGGGCAACGGCAATCAGCCCCAGCATTTT. Protein product: CASSPEGGNGNQPQHF. The full variable domain, completed using reference TRBV5-1 and TRBJ1-5, is KAGVTQTPRYLIKTRGQQVTLSCSPISGHRSVSWYQQTPGQGLQFLFEYFSETQRNKGNFPGRFSGRQFSNSRSEMNVSTLELGDSALYLCASSPEGGNGNQPQHFGDGTRLSIL.

The chain couples TRBV7-3 to TRBJ2-1; 11 bases are shared with TRBD1. J was trimmed by 7 bases and V by 5 bases; bases with no gene match: 10. The CDR3 totals 16 residues. In germline, CDR1 is SGHTA, CDR2 FQGTGA. The CDR3 DNA sequence: TGTGCCAGCAGCCCGGGGACAGGGGGGTTGCGGAATGAGCAGTTCTTC. Translated: CASSPGTGGLRNEQFF.

Comments on this clone: This same CDR3 is encoded by further DNA sequences in the sample. The chain has TRBV18 and TRBJ2-7; no clear D. The germline gives CDR1 KGHSH, CDR2 LQKENI. Between the trimmed V and J ends, which lost 0 bases and 0 bases, there was a span of 6 bases. CDR3 length: 14 residues. CDR3 nucleotides: TGTGCCAGCTCACCACCGGCAGGCTCCTACGAGCAGTACTTC. It is translated as CASSPPAGSYEQYF.

V and J are TRBV11-2 and TRBJ2-1; perhaps TRBD2 as D (5 bases). The CDR3 length is 14 residues. In germline, CDR1 is SGHAT, CDR2 FQNNGV. Deletions cut 5 bases from V and 3 bases from J, with 11 bases between. Written as DNA, the CDR3 is TGTGCCAGCAGCCCACCGGGGTTCTACAATGAGCAGTTCTTC. Amino acid sequence: CASSPPGFYNEQFF.

The rearrangement joins TRBV11-2 to TRBJ1-5; 7 nucleotides align to TRBD1. There are 13 residues in the CDR3. Trimming removed 5 bases from V and 7 bases from J; junction bases left unmatched: 5. The germline V gene has CDR1 SGHAT and CDR2 FQNNGV. The CDR3 reads CASSPDRAQPQHF. The CDR3 DNA reads as TGTGCCAGCAGCCCCGACAGGGCCCAGCCCCAGCATTTT. Based on the CDR3 plus reference TRBV11-2 and TRBJ1-5, the full variable domain is EAGVAQSPRYKIIEKRQSVAFWCNPISGHATLYWYQQILGQGPKLLIQFQNNGVVDDSQLPKDRFSAERLKGVDSTLKIQPAKLEDSAVYLCASSPDRAQPQHFGDGTRLSIL.

The chain has TRBV11-2 and TRBJ1-1; D not resolved. The CDR3 runs 12 residues. Germline V CDR1 and CDR2: SGHAT, FQNNGV. V dropped 0 bases and J dropped 7 bases, with 6 bases sitting between them. DNA for the CDR3: TGTGCCAGCAGCTTAGAGAGGGATGAAGCTTTCTTT. It translates to CASSLERDEAFF.

The chain joins TRBV5-5 to TRBJ1-2, with 8 positions matching TRBD1. V was clipped by 3 bases and J by 4 bases; unmatched bases: 8. The CDR3 loop spans 15 amino acids. Germline lookup yields CDR1 SGHKS and CDR2 YYEKEE (reference sequence). The CDR3 region is CASSYGTGVTYGYTF. In DNA, the CDR3 is TGTGCCAGCAGCTATGGGACAGGAGTAACCTATGGCTACACCTTC.

This clone was seen just once. The chain recombines TRBV7-8 with TRBJ2-2; no clear D. Trimming cost V 0 bases and J 2 bases, with 7 bases left between them. Germline V gene lookup returns CDR1 SGHVS and CDR2 FQNEAQ. The CDR3 sequence is 15 residues long. The CDR3 loop is CASSLALSNTGELFF. Written as DNA, the CDR3 is TGTGCCAGCAGCTTAGCGCTTAGTAACACCGGGGAGCTGTTTTTT.

This clone was seen a handful of times. This chain connects TRBV4-3 to TRBJ2-7; 9 positions agree with TRBD1. Germline V CDR1 and CDR2: LGHNA, YSLEER. J was trimmed by 5 bases and V by 0 bases; bases with no gene match: 2. The CDR3 loop spans 14 amino acids. CDR3 coding DNA: TGCGCCAGCAGCCAAGAGGACAGGGGCCACGAGCAGTACTTC. Residues: CASSQEDRGHEQYF.

V is TRBV5-1 and J is TRBJ2-5; D is perhaps TRBD1 (6 bases). CDR1 and CDR2 from the germline V gene are SGHRS and YFSETQ. V lost 5 bases to trimming and J lost 2 bases, with 10 bases between them. The CDR3 length is 13 residues. Here the CDR3 reads CASRDRLQETQYF. In DNA, the CDR3 is TGCGCCAGCAGGGACAGACTTCAAGAGACCCAGTACTTC.

This clone has only one observation. This sequence joins TRBV2 and TRBJ2-1, with 7 bases fitting TRBD1. J gave up 8 bases and V 6 bases, and 10 bases lay outside the gene matches. Germline lookup yields CDR1 SNHLY and CDR2 FYNNEI. The length of the CDR3 is 14 residues. CDR3 loop: CASRAGTAAHEQFF. The CDR3 DNA reads TGTGCCAGCAGGGCTGGGACAGCAGCTCATGAGCAGTTCTTC.

This sequence joins TRBV20-1 and TRBJ2-7, with D possibly being TRBD1 (6 bases). The CDR3 has 11 residues. The V gene's germline CDR1 is DFQATT and CDR2 SNEGSKA (reference sequence). V gave up 5 bases and J gave up 6 bases, with 11 bases separating them. The CDR3 DNA sequence: TGCAGTGCTTTTCAGGGGTCCGAGCAGTACTTC. Amino acid sequence: CSAFQGSEQYF.

V and J are TRBV2 and TRBJ1-3; D gene ambiguous. Per the germline V gene, CDR1 is SNHLY and CDR2 is FYNNEI. The CDR3 consists of 16 residues. Trimming removed 6 bases at V and 0 bases at J, with 15 bases between. The CDR3: CASRAYVGGSGNTIYF. The DNA of the CDR3 is TGTGCCAGCAGGGCTTATGTCGGCGGCTCTGGAAACACCATATATTTT.

The CDR3 loop is CAWRQTYEAFF. The CDR3 DNA is TGTGCCTGGAGACAGACGTATGAAGCTTTCTTT. The rearrangement joins TRBV30 to TRBJ1-1; D gene unclear. Germline loops: CDR1 GTSNPN, CDR2 SVGIG (reference sequence). V was trimmed by 3 bases and J by 7 bases, leaving 9 bases between them. The CDR3 is 11 amino acids.

The chain has TRBV5-8 and TRBJ1-4; 9 nucleotides match TRBD1. V trimming: 0 bases; J trimming: 5 bases; junction bases outside the gene matches: 2. In germline, CDR1 is SGHTS, CDR2 YDEGEE. This CDR3 is built from 15 residues. The CDR3 loop reads CASSLVGTGNEKLFF. The CDR3 bases are TGTGCCAGCAGCTTGGTCGGGACAGGGAATGAAAAACTGTTTTTT.

The table lists this clone with a count of one. The V call is TRBV7-6, the J call TRBJ2-7, with TRBD1 matching 9 bases. This CDR3 comprises 18 residues. V shed 1 base, J shed 4 bases, and the junction held 14 bases outside the gene matches. Looked up from germline, CDR1 is SGHVS and CDR2 is FNYEAQ. CDR3 in DNA: TGTGCCAGCAGCTTAGGCCCCGCCGGACAGGGGACGATTTACGAGCAGTACTTC. Translating gives CASSLGPAGQGTIYEQYF.

This chain links TRBV4-1 with TRBJ2-7; unclear D gene. In germline, CDR1 is MGHRA, CDR2 YSYEKL. V dropped 1 base and J dropped 7 bases, with 11 bases sitting between them. The length of the CDR3 is 13 residues. The CDR3 loop is CASSQGNILEQYF. The CDR3 nucleotides are TGCGCCAGCAGCCAAGGTAATATTTTGGAGCAGTACTTC.

The chain combines TRBV2 with TRBJ2-5, with 12 bases aligning to TRBD2. V was pared by 6 bases and J by 5 bases, with 13 bases of the junction left unmatched. Germline lookup yields CDR1 SNHLY and CDR2 FYNNEI. CDR3 length equals 17 residues. The DNA for the CDR3 is TGTGCCAGCAGCCGGACTAGCGGGATCCCCCGGGGGGAGACCCAGTACTTC. Translating gives CASSRTSGIPRGETQYF.

The rearrangement joins TRBV27 to TRBJ2-1, with 12 bases aligning to TRBD2. The germline V gene encodes CDR1 MNHEY and CDR2 SMNVEV (reference sequence). This CDR3 contains 16 residues. Unmatched junction bases numbered 4, after V lost 5 bases and J lost 2 bases. CDR3 bases: TGTGCCAGCAGTATAGGACTAGCGGGGCCCTACAATGAGCAGTTCTTC. Translating gives CASSIGLAGPYNEQFF.

This chain joins TRBV6-5 and TRBJ1-2; D is ambiguous. This CDR3 has 12 amino acids. Germline loops: CDR1 MNHEY, CDR2 SVGAGI. V gave up 4 bases and J gave up 1 base, with 4 bases separating them. CDR3 sequence: CASSSNNYGYTF. For the CDR3, the DNA is TGTGCCAGCAGTTCAAATAACTATGGCTACACCTTC.

The rearrangement links TRBV2 to TRBJ1-1; D gene uncertain. The CDR3 is 14 amino acids. CDR1 is SNHLY and CDR2 is FYNNEI in the germline V gene. The germline V and J ends were trimmed by 3 bases and 11 bases, with 19 bases remaining between them. The CDR3 spells CASSDSRGLIAAFF. CDR3 DNA: TGTGCCAGCAGTGATTCGAGAGGTCTCATCGCCGCTTTCTTT.

J is TRBJ2-1 and V is TRBV7-6, with 14 bases lining up with TRBD2. The CDR3 sequence is 18 residues long. CDR1 is SGHVS and CDR2 is FNYEAQ in the germline V gene. Losses at the gene ends were 3 bases for V and 7 bases for J; bases not matched to a gene: 11. The CDR3 here is CASSLGLAGARARNEQFF. For the CDR3, the DNA is TGTGCCAGCAGCTTGGGACTAGCGGGAGCAAGGGCTAGGAATGAGCAGTTCTTC.

This clone was detected only once. V is TRBV7-7 and J is TRBJ2-2, with unresolved D. Germline V gene data show CDR1 as SSHAT and CDR2 as FNYEAQ (reference sequence). V shed 5 bases and J shed 3 bases, with 13 bases lying between them. The CDR3 runs to 15 residues. CDR3 DNA: TGTGCCAGCAGCCGCAACCCAGTGGACACCGGGGAGCTGTTTTTT. This codes for CASSRNPVDTGELFF. The whole variable domain, filled in from reference TRBV7-7 and TRBJ2-2, reads GAGVSQSPRYKVTKRGQDVTLRCDPISSHATLYWYQQALGQGPEFLTYFNYEAQPDKSGLPSDRFSAERPEGSISTLTIQRTEQRDSAMYRCASSRNPVDTGELFFGEGSRLTVL.

The rearrangement joins TRBV5-1 to TRBJ2-1; tentative D call: TRBD1 (6 bases). The germline gives CDR1 SGHRS, CDR2 YFSETQ. The CDR3 covers 16 residues. V was trimmed by 7 bases and J by 2 bases, leaving 19 bases between them. CDR3 loop: CASSPGTMIPYNEQFF. For the CDR3, the DNA is TGCGCCAGCTCCCCCGGGACAATGATCCCCTACAATGAGCAGTTCTTC.

This chain uses TRBV5-1 with TRBJ2-7; 7 bases are shared with TRBD1. V trimming: 5 bases; J trimming: 6 bases; junction bases outside the gene matches: 17. Germline V lookup: CDR1 SGHRS, CDR2 YFSETQ. The CDR3 length is 16 residues. Here the CDR3 DNA reads TGCGCCAGCAGGGGGACAGTTTTTCTAGGACCTTCCGAGCAGTACTTC. It yields the protein CASRGTVFLGPSEQYF.

This sequence joins TRBV4-1 and TRBJ1-2; D gene uncertain. Deletions cut 4 bases from V and 8 bases from J, with 17 bases between. From germline, CDR1 is MGHRA and CDR2 YSYEKL. The CDR3 sequence is 14 residues long. The CDR3: CASSPRTGFFGYTF. As DNA, the CDR3 is TGCGCCAGCAGCCCCCGAACGGGTTTCTTCGGCTACACCTTC.

J is TRBJ2-7 and V is TRBV11-3, with 13 bases identical to TRBD2. The J segment lost 6 bases and the V segment lost 4 bases, leaving 9 bases of the junction unmatched. This CDR3 region has 16 residues. Germline CDR1 reads SGHNT; CDR2 reads YENEEA. As DNA, the CDR3 is TGTGCCAGCAGCTCAGGACTAGCGGGAGTTTCAGCCGAGCAGTACTTC. Translated: CASSSGLAGVSAEQYF.

The V gene is TRBV10-1, the J gene TRBJ2-3; D perhaps matches TRBD1 (5 bases). The CDR3 contains 15 residues. The V end lost 0 bases, the J end lost 1 base, and 8 bases lay between the germline ends. Germline V lookup: CDR1 WNHNN, CDR2 SYGVQD (reference sequence). CDR3 bases: TGCGCCAGCAGTGAGTCGGGGCCCGGCACAGATACGCAGTATTTT. It is translated as CASSESGPGTDTQYF.

This chain connects TRBV9 to TRBJ1-3; 9 nucleotides match TRBD1. After removal of 4 bases from V and 5 bases from J, the junction contained 4 bases not matched to a gene. Looked up from germline, CDR1 is SGDLS and CDR2 is YYNGEE. The CDR3 has 14 amino acids. CDR3 protein: CASSLGQGRNTIYF. The CDR3 region has the DNA TGTGCCAGCAGCCTCGGACAGGGGAGAAACACCATATATTTT.

The rearrangement links TRBV27 to TRBJ2-3, with 8 bases aligning to TRBD1. Losses at the gene ends were 6 bases for V and 8 bases for J; bases not matched to a gene: 19. The CDR3 sequence is 17 residues long. In germline, CDR1 is MNHEY, CDR2 SMNVEV (reference sequence). The CDR3 DNA is TGTGCCAGCAGACCTCCCGGACAGGGCAGGGGGCGAGGTACGCAGTATTTT. Translated, it gives CASRPPGQGRGRGTQYF.

This clone was counted once. The CDR3 loop is CASSLGQGVVTGELFF. The CDR3, as DNA: TGCGCCAGCAGCTTGGGACAGGGGGTTGTTACCGGGGAGCTGTTTTTT. The chain is built from TRBV5-1 and TRBJ2-2, with 9 bases fitting TRBD1. The CDR3 totals 16 residues. The V segment lost 0 bases and the J segment 5 bases; nucleotides outside the gene matches: 5. The V gene's germline CDR1 is SGHRS and CDR2 YFSETQ.